The entry that follows covers one T cell receptor beta chain sequence. The antigen remains undetermined. This specimen belongs to a study of T-cell memory formation after mild COVID-19. General study findings and limits: Contracting clones from day 15 to 85 had balanced CD4/CD8; later expanders favoured CD4+.

TCRdb independently ran MiXCR on the 5' RACE reads; one entry per CDR3 protein. The top ten clones hold 20% to 25% of a sample with around 390,000 distinct CDR3 sequences, 15% to 20% of them seen once. CDR3 length: 15 amino acids. CDR1 is MNHEY and CDR2 is SVGAGI in the germline V gene. V was clipped by 2 bases and J by 0 bases, with 9 bases between them. The sequence derives from a man in his late teens or twenties who had mild COVID-19 (a few samples of this study predate the infection). Cell type and time point are not known. V gene TRBV6-5 combines with J gene TRBJ2-3, with a possible D match to TRBD1 (5 bases). The sample consisted of PBMCs or a T cell subset sorted from them (not recorded which). The CDR3 reads CASSYGASSTDTQYF. CDR3 DNA: TGTGCCAGCAGTTACGGGGCGTCTAGCACAGATACGCAGTATTTT.